This TCR beta chain comes out of a study of cytomegalovirus exposure and HLA in healthy donors. PCR involved 60 Vbeta and 13 Jbeta primers. Clones were read by immunoSEQ multiplex PCR, and TCRdb kept only the in-frame ones, dropping some. The sample has approximately 77,000 clones; about 73% are singletons. Trimming stripped 5 bases from V and 0 bases from J, with 14 bases between. The CDR3 has 15 residues. Germline V gene lookup returns CDR1 SGHRS and CDR2 YFSETQ. The chain is built from TRBV5-1 and TRBJ1-1, with D possibly being TRBD1 (5 bases). Source material: PBMCs. The receptor comes from a man between 35 and 55 years old in good health and CMV-seronegative. CDR3: CASRRDSALNTEAFF. In DNA, the CDR3 is TGCGCCAGCAGAAGAGACAGCGCTCTGAACACTGAAGCTTTCTTT. Drawing the rest from reference TRBV5-1 and TRBJ1-1, the complete variable domain is KAGVTQTPRYLIKTRGQQVTLSCSPISGHRSVSWYQQTPGQGLQFLFEYFSETQRNKGNFPGRFSGRQFSNSRSEMNVSTLELGDSALYLCASRRDSALNTEAFFGQGTRLTVV.